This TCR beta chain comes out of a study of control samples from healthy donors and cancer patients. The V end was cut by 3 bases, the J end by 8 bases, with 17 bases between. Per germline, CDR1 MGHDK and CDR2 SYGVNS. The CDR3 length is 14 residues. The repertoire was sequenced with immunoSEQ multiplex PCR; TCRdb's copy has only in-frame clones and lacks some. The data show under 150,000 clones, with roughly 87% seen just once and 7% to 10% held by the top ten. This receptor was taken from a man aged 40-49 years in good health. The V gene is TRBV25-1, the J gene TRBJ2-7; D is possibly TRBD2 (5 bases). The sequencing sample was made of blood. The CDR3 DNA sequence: TGTGCCAGCAGTGAGCCCTACAGCGGTTCCCAGCAGTACTTC. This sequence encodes CASSEPYSGSQQYF.